Shown below are 6 T cell receptor beta chains from a single sample sequenced in a study of neurological immune-mediated disorders (dated by TCRdb to between 2018 and 2020). Library preparation was by 5' RACE. Reads for this sample came from an Illumina HiSeq 2500. Through fastp at Q25 and MiXCR, TCRdb rebuilt clones from the public reads, retaining in-frame beta chains. A single entry per CDR3 protein holds the most common genes and DNA from its merged rows. The sample table contains 60,000 to 70,000 distinct CDR3 sequences; only one count was recorded for roughly 5% of them. Roughly 5.7% of the sample goes to the ten largest clones. Material: PBMCs. These receptors were collected from a human donor with multiple sclerosis. The donor label of this sample is uncertain.

There are many counts of this clonotype. This rearrangement joins TRBV20-1 to TRBJ2-2; D is uncertain. Germline loops: CDR1 DFQATT, CDR2 SNEGSKA (reference sequence). The CDR3 covers 13 residues. Deletions cut 6 bases from V and 7 bases from J, with 15 bases between. CDR3 sequence reads: CSAKEVPFGELFF. For the CDR3, the DNA is TGCAGTGCCAAAGAAGTTCCTTTCGGGGAGCTGTTTTTT.

The table lists this clonotype with many counts. The V call is TRBV5-1, the J call TRBJ2-2; no firm D call. The CDR3 is 14 amino acids. Trimming took 5 bases from V and 4 from J, leaving 12 bases between them. Germline CDR1 SGHRS, CDR2 YFSETQ. The CDR3 bases are TGCGCCAGCAGGGGCGCAGTAGGCACCGGGGAGCTGTTTTTT. Translation gives CASRGAVGTGELFF.

This clonotype is judged medium-sized. The genes are TRBV5-1 and TRBJ1-1, with a weak D call TRBD1 (5 bases). This CDR3 is built from 16 residues. The V gene lost 1 base and the J gene lost 1 base, with 14 bases spanning the gap. Germline V CDR1 and CDR2: SGHRS, YFSETQ. CDR3 protein: CASSLNAGQANTEAFF. In nucleotides, the CDR3 is TGCGCCAGCAGCTTGAATGCAGGGCAGGCGAACACTGAAGCTTTCTTT.

This clonotype occurred many times. The rearrangement links TRBV5-5 to TRBJ2-2; tentatively, D is TRBD2 (6 bases). Trimming took 4 bases from V and 1 from J, leaving 17 bases between them. The V gene's germline CDR1 is SGHKS and CDR2 YYEKEE (reference sequence). The CDR3 contains 17 residues. Here the CDR3 DNA reads TGTGCCAGCAGCGCGGGGTCCGGGACGGGGAACACCGGGGAGCTGTTTTTT. Its protein product is CASSAGSGTGNTGELFF.

The V and J genes are TRBV6-1 and TRBJ2-3, with 12 bases identical to TRBD2. CDR3 length equals 16 residues. Germline lookup yields CDR1 MNHNS and CDR2 SASEGT. The junction had 8 bases not matched to a gene; V was cut back by 4 bases and J by 6 bases. CDR3 region: CASSARLAGETDTQYF. Written as DNA, the CDR3 is TGTGCCAGCAGTGCCCGACTAGCGGGGGAGACGGATACGCAGTATTTT.

This clonotype was observed at least ten times. This chain connects TRBV10-3 to TRBJ1-5, with TRBD1 identical over 9 bases. This CDR3 is 14 amino acids long. The V gene's germline CDR1 is ENHRY and CDR2 SYGVKD. This CDR3 reads CVIGDRALFQPQHF. DNA for the CDR3: TGTGTCATAGGGGACAGGGCATTATTTCAGCCCCAGCATTTT.